This TCR beta chain was documented in a study of T cell repertoires in cytomegalovirus infection. As for the study in general: The public TCR beta signatures pointed to both CMV infection and matching HLA type.

Overall study results and limits: Individuals carrying CMV plus the relevant HLA were identified by cumulative frequency of public TCR beta families. HLA-C-restricted CMV clonotypes gave the most frequent clonotype in two of eight donors.

This clonotype has a handful of counts. Antigen specificity is unknown. This CDR3 spans 16 amino acids. V was pared by 5 bases and J by 8 bases, with 12 bases of the junction left unmatched. Germline-derived CDR1 and CDR2 are SGHVS and FQNEAQ. From the reads, TCRdb called clonotypes with MiXCR, one entry per CDR3 protein. The sample records approximately 750,000 distinct CDR3 sequences, about a third being singletons. This chain joins TRBV7-8 and TRBJ2-1, with 10 bases identical to TRBD2. Sequenced input: PBMCs. This clonotype originated in a human donor in good health (CMV status not recorded). Some clones in this sample may be carry-over from other donors' samples. CDR3 nucleotide sequence: TGTGCCAGCAGCCCCGTCCTAGCGGGAGCTAGCCATGAGCAGTTCTTC. Amino acids: CASSPVLAGASHEQFF.